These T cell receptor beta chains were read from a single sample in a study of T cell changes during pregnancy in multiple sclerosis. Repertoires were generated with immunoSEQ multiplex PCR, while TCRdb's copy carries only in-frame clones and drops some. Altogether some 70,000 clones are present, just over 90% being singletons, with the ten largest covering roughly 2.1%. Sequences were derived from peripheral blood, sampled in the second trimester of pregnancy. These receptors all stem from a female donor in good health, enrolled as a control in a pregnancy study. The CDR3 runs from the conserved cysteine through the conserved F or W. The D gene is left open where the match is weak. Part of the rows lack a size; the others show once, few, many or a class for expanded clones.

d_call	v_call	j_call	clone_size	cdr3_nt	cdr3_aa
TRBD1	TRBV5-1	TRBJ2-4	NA	TGCGCCAGCAGCTTGGGTGAGACAGGGGGGTTTCAGTACTTC	CASSLGETGGFQYF
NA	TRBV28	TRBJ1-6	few	TGTGCCAGCAGTCTGGTCGGGGAGTCACCCCTCCACTTT	CASSLVGESPLHF
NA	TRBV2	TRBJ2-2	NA	TGTGCCAGCAGTGGGCAGGGGATATTAACCGGGGAGCTGTTTTTT	CASSGQGILTGELFF
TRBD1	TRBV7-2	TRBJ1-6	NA	TGTGCCAGCAGCTTAGGGACAGGCACTAGGCCCCTCCACTTT	CASSLGTGTRPLHF
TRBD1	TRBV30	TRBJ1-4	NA	TGTGCCTGGACTCTTTCTCGGACAGGGGGAGGTGAAAAACTGTTTTTT	CAWTLSRTGGGEKLFF
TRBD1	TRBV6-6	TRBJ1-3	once	TGTGCCAGCAGCCGACAGGGAAGCTACGGAAACACCATATATTTT	CASSRQGSYGNTIYF
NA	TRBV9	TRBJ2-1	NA	TGTGCCAGCAGCGTCCGGGGAGACATTAGCTCCTACAATGAGCAGTTCTTC	CASSVRGDISSYNEQFF
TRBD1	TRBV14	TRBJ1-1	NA	TGTGCCAGCAGCCAATCCCGGACAGGGAGAGCTTTCTTT	CASSQSRTGRAFF
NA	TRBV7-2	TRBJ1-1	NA	TGTGCCAGCAGTACGGGACTGCCGAACACTGAAGCTTTCTTT	CASSTGLPNTEAFF
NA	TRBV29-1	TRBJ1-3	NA	TGCAGCATACTTGCATGGGGAAACACCATATATTTT	CSILAWGNTIYF
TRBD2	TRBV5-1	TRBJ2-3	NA	TGCGCCAGCAGCTTTAACCGCGGGGGGAACACAGATACGCAGTATTTT	CASSFNRGGNTDTQYF
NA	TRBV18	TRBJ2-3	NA	TGTGCCAGCTCACGCAGGGATACTAGCACAGATACGCAGTATTTT	CASSRRDTSTDTQYF
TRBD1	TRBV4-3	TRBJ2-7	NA	TGCGCCAGCAGCCAGGGGGGACAGGGGGTCGACGAGCAGTACTTC	CASSQGGQGVDEQYF
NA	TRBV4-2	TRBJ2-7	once	TGTGCCAGCAGCCAAGATCCGGACAGAGTAAGCTACGAGCAGTACTTC	CASSQDPDRVSYEQYF
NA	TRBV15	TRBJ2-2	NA	TGTGCCACCAGCAGTTTTACCGGGACTCACAACACCGGGGAGCTGTTTTTT	CATSSFTGTHNTGELFF
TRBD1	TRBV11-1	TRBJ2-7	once	TGTGCCAGCAGCCCAGGGACAGGCTACGAGCAGTACTTC	CASSPGTGYEQYF
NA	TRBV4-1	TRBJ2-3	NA	TGCGCCAGCAGCCAAGATGTTAGCGATTGGGCAGATACGCAGTATTTT	CASSQDVSDWADTQYF
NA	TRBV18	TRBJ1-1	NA	TGTGCCAGCTCGAACCTGGGGGGTACTGAAGCTTTCTTT	CASSNLGGTEAFF
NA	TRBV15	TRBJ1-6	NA	TGTGCCACCAGCAGAGGGACCGGGGAGGACTCCTATAATTCACCCCTCCACTTT	CATSRGTGEDSYNSPLHF
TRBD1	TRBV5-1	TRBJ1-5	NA	TGCGCCAGCAGTGTTAGGACAGGGGATCAGCCCCAGCATTTT	CASSVRTGDQPQHF
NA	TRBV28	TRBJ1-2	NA	TGTGCCAGCAGTGGGTTTACGGGGGGCGAGTTTGTGGACTATGGCTACACCTTC	CASSGFTGGEFVDYGYTF
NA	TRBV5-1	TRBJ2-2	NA	TGCGCCAGCAGCTTGGGACTGCAGAACACCGGGGAGCTGTTTTTT	CASSLGLQNTGELFF
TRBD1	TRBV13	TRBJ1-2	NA	TGTGCCAGCAGCTTAGTGGCCAAGGGGGCCTATGGCTACACCTTC	CASSLVAKGAYGYTF
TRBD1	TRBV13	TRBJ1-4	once	TGTGCCAGCAGCTTCGGGACAGGGGAAATTAAACTGTTTTTT	CASSFGTGEIKLFF
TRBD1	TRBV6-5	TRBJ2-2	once	TGTGCCAGCAGTTTGACAGGGGCCACCGGGGAGCTGTTTTTT	CASSLTGATGELFF
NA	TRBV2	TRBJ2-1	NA	TGTGCCAGCAGTGTTGGGTCCTCAGGCCCAAGATCGGCCAATGAGCAGTTCTTC	CASSVGSSGPRSANEQFF
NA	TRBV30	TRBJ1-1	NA	TGTGCCTGGAGTTTCCAAGGGGACACTGAAGCTTTCTTT	CAWSFQGDTEAFF
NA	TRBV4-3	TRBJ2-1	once	TGCGCCAGCAGCCAAGAGCGGGGGCCCTACAATGAGCAGTTCTTC	CASSQERGPYNEQFF
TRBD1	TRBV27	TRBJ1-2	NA	TGTGCCAGCAGTTTATTCGGCAGGGGGAACTATGGCTACACCTTC	CASSLFGRGNYGYTF
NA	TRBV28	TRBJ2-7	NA	TGTGCCAGCAACCCGTCTGGGCTGACAGCCTACGAGCAGTACTTC	CASNPSGLTAYEQYF
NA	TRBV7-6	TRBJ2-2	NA	TGTGCCAGCAGCTTATCAGGGCTAGCGAACACCGGGGAGCTGTTTTTT	CASSLSGLANTGELFF
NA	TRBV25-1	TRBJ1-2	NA	TGTGCCAGCAGTGATGCAAACAGGGTTGGCTACACCTTC	CASSDANRVGYTF
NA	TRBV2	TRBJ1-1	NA	TGTGCCAGCACCCACAGGTTAAGTAGTGAAGCTTTCTTT	CASTHRLSSEAFF
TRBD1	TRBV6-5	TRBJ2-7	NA	TGTGCCAGCAGTTACAGGCTGGGACAGGGGGCGTACGAGCAGTACTTC	CASSYRLGQGAYEQYF
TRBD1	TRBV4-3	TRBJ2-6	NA	TGCGCCAGCAGCCAAGACAGGACAGGGGGTGGGGCCAACGTCCTGACTTTC	CASSQDRTGGGANVLTF
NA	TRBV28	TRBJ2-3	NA	TGTGCCAGCAGTTTATATGACAGCTCCTCGGGAGATACGCAGTATTTT	CASSLYDSSSGDTQYF
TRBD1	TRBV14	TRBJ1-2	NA	TGTGCCAGCAGCCCGACTAGGGGGCTCTATGGCTACACCTTC	CASSPTRGLYGYTF
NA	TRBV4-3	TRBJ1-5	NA	TGCGCCAGCAGCCAAGGAGCCTTCAATAGCAATCAGCCCCAGCATTTT	CASSQGAFNSNQPQHF
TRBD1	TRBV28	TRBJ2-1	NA	TGTGCCAGCAGGCTCCCAGGGGGCCTCAATGAGCAGTTCTTC	CASRLPGGLNEQFF
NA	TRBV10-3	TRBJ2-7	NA	TGTGCCACCGGGACACTGTACGAGCAGTACTTC	CATGTLYEQYF
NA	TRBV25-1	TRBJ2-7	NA	TGTGCCAGCGCCCTGGGTGGGGGGGCCCGGCTCGAGCAGTACTTC	CASALGGGARLEQYF
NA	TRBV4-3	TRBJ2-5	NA	TGCGCCAGCAGCCAAGAAGGTGGCGCAGGTCAAGAGACCCAGTACTTC	CASSQEGGAGQETQYF
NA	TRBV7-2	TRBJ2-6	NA	TGTGCCAGCAGCTTGACAGGCCCTTCTGGGGCCAACGTCCTGACTTTC	CASSLTGPSGANVLTF
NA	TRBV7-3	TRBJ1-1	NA	TGTGCCAGCAGCCCCGAGGGAAGCACTGAAGCTTTCTTT	CASSPEGSTEAFF
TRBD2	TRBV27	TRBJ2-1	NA	TGTGCCAGCAGTCTAACTAGCGGGGGATTACTTTACAATGAGCAGTTCTTC	CASSLTSGGLLYNEQFF
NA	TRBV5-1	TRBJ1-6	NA	TGCGCCAGCAGCGATATAGGGGGAAGTTCACCCCTCCACTTT	CASSDIGGSSPLHF
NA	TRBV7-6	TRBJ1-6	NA	TGTGCCAGCAGCCTAACCCCAACAGGGCTGAGCTCCTATAATTCACCCCTCCACTTT	CASSLTPTGLSSYNSPLHF
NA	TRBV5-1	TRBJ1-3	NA	TGCGCCAGCAGCCCGGGGACAACTGGAAACACCATATATTTT	CASSPGTTGNTIYF
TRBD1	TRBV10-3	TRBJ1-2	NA	TGTGCCATCAGTGGCAATAGGGGACAGGACTATGGCTACACCTTC	CAISGNRGQDYGYTF
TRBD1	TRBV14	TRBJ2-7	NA	TGTGCCAGCAAAGGGACAGGGTCCTACGAGCAGTACTTC	CASKGTGSYEQYF
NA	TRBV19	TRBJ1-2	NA	TGTGCCAGTAGTCGCGAACGGGGATTCTATGGCTACACCTTC	CASSRERGFYGYTF
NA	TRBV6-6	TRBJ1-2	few	TGTGCCACCATGGACATGGGGCGTCGTTTGAATGGCTACACCTTC	CATMDMGRRLNGYTF
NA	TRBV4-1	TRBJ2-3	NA	TGCGCCAGCAGCCAAGGGAAGGGGTATCTTTCAGATACGCAGTATTTT	CASSQGKGYLSDTQYF
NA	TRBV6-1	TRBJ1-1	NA	TGTGCCAGCAGTCCCCGGGACACCATGAACACTGAAGCTTTCTTT	CASSPRDTMNTEAFF
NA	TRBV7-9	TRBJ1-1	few	TGTGCCAGCAGCTTTGTGGCCTCAACCAGGAGGGGCCTCGAAGCTTTCTTT	CASSFVASTRRGLEAFF